This is a list of T cell receptor beta chains from one sample in a study of blood T cell repertoires in COVID-19. Sequencing used immunoSEQ multiplex PCR; TCRdb keeps in-frame clones, though not all of them. The sample yields 150,000 or so clones, about 88% seen once. Material for sequencing was PBMCs or T cells enriched from blood (not recorded which). Source of these receptors: a human donor with acute COVID-19. The donor label of this sample is uncertain. Each CDR3 is given with its conserved first and last residue. The D gene is left open where the match is weak. A clone size is listed for some rows: how often the clone was seen (once, few, many), or a class if it is expanded.

CASSPLQGRGEQYF TGTGCCAGCAGCCCCCTACAGGGCCGAGGGGAGCAGTACTTC TRBJ2-7 . . TRBV11-1
CASRSLAGYGDEQFF TGCGCCAGCAGGTCACTAGCGGGGTATGGGGATGAGCAGTTCTTC TRBJ2-1 . TRBD2 TRBV5-1
CASRPGQGARGYTF TGTGCCAGTAGGCCGGGACAGGGGGCGCGCGGCTACACCTTC TRBJ1-2 . TRBD1 TRBV19
CASSPGTADDQPQHF TGTGCCAGCAGCCCAGGGACAGCTGACGATCAGCCCCAGCATTTT TRBJ1-5 . TRBD1 TRBV9
CASRTSFLRDWDEQFF TGTGCCAGCAGGACTAGCTTCTTAAGGGATTGGGATGAGCAGTTCTTC TRBJ2-1 . . TRBV21-1
CASSRRTSGGGEQYF TGTGCCAGCAGCCGAAGGACTAGCGGGGGGGGCGAGCAGTACTTC TRBJ2-7 once TRBD2 TRBV3-1/TRBV3-2
CASGPNTGELFF TGTGCCAGCGGGCCGAACACCGGGGAGCTGTTTTTT TRBJ2-2 . . TRBV6-5
CASSLVRGANNEQFF TGCGCCAGCAGCTTGGTCCGTGGGGCCAACAATGAGCAGTTCTTC TRBJ2-1 . . TRBV5-1
CATSREVGTDPTYGYTF TGTGCCACCAGCAGAGAAGTAGGGACAGACCCTACATATGGCTACACCTTC TRBJ1-2 . TRBD1 TRBV15
CASSYSTGLNGYTF TGTGCCAGCAGTTACTCAACAGGGCTAAATGGCTACACCTTC TRBJ1-2 . . TRBV5-5
CASSSTGAQSPLHF TGTGCCAGCAGCTCCACAGGGGCACAGTCACCCCTCCACTTT TRBJ1-6 . TRBD1 TRBV5-6
CASSLGQISGYTF TGTGCCAGCAGCCTCGGACAGATCTCGGGCTACACCTTC TRBJ1-2 . . TRBV12-3/TRBV12-4
CASSPQGDGYTF TGTGCCAGCTCACCCCAGGGGGATGGCTACACCTTC TRBJ1-2 . TRBD1 TRBV18
CAALGLRGNQPQHF TGTGCCGCGTTGGGGCTAAGGGGCAATCAGCCCCAGCATTTT TRBJ1-5 once . TRBV18
CASSLSGLVSYEQYF TGTGCCAGTAGTCTTTCCGGACTAGTGTCCTACGAGCAGTACTTC TRBJ2-7 few TRBD2 TRBV19
CASSLAGGGYTGELFF TGCGCCAGCAGCTTGGCTGGCGGGGGCTACACCGGGGAGCTGTTTTTT TRBJ2-2 . . TRBV5-1
CASSLNREKLFF TGTGCCAGCAGTTTGAATCGGGAAAAACTGTTTTTT TRBJ1-4 once . TRBV6-5
CASSQLELRFAGGKGTQYF TGCGCCAGCAGCCAACTCGAGCTCAGGTTCGCGGGGGGGAAGGGTACGCAGTATTTT TRBJ2-3 . TRBD2 TRBV4-1
CASSPREQGTNEKLFF TGCGCCAGCAGCCCAAGAGAGCAGGGCACTAATGAAAAACTGTTTTTT TRBJ1-4 . . TRBV4-1
CASSLDPTGGYTF TGCGCCAGCAGCTTAGATCCGACAGGGGGCTACACCTTC TRBJ1-2 few TRBD1 TRBV5-1
CASRSTGVLETQYF TGTGCCAGCAGATCGACAGGGGTGCTGGAGACCCAGTACTTC TRBJ2-5 . TRBD1 TRBV5-8
CASSLGTENIQYF TGTGCCAGCAGTTTAGGGACAGAAAACATTCAGTACTTC TRBJ2-4 . TRBD1 TRBV6-2/TRBV6-3
CAWSQDRGEPQHF TGTGCCTGGAGTCAGGACAGGGGTGAGCCCCAGCATTTT TRBJ1-5 . TRBD1 TRBV30
CASSQQTGDTDTQYF TGTGCCAGCAGCCAGCAGACAGGGGACACAGATACGCAGTATTTT TRBJ2-3 . TRBD1 TRBV4-2
CASSSEAGKKLFF TGTGCCAGCAGCTCCGAGGCGGGGAAAAAACTGTTTTTT TRBJ1-4 once . TRBV7-2
CAWFDKNTEAFF TGTGCCTGGTTTGACAAGAACACTGAAGCTTTCTTT TRBJ1-1 . . TRBV30
CASSITGSKNIQYF TGCGCCAGCAGCATTACCGGGTCTAAAAACATTCAGTACTTC TRBJ2-4 . . TRBV5-1
CAISNRDSSYEQYF TGTGCCATCAGTAACCGGGACAGCTCCTACGAGCAGTACTTC TRBJ2-7 . TRBD1 TRBV10-3
CAWGGQGKISGANVLTF TGTGCCTGGGGAGGACAGGGGAAAATCTCTGGGGCCAACGTCCTGACTTTC TRBJ2-6 . TRBD1 TRBV30
CASSPPLLTLWEQYF TGTGCCAGCAGCCCACCCCTCCTCACTCTTTGGGAGCAGTACTTC TRBJ2-7 . . TRBV27
CASSPLDSSSVYEQYF TGTGCCAGCTCACCCCTGGACAGTTCATCAGTCTACGAGCAGTACTTC TRBJ2-7 . . TRBV18
CASSPGGGRDEQYF TGTGCCAGTAGCCCGGGGGGCGGCAGGGACGAGCAGTACTTC TRBJ2-7 . . TRBV19
CASSLGQRGVTEAFF TGTGCCAGCAGCTTAGGACAACGGGGTGTCACTGAAGCTTTCTTT TRBJ1-1 . . TRBV7-6
CASSLGQREEYF TGTGCCAGCAGCTTGGGTCAACGGGAGGAGTACTTC TRBJ2-7 few TRBD2 TRBV5-4
CASSDRPRGTGELFF TGTGCCAGCAGTGACAGGCCTAGGGGCACCGGGGAGCTGTTTTTT TRBJ2-2 . . TRBV6-4
CASTEGSSYNEQFF TGTGCCAGCACCGAAGGGAGCTCCTACAATGAGCAGTTCTTC TRBJ2-1 . . TRBV28